The clone carrying this TCR beta chain was counted between two and nine times. Its antigen remains unidentified. A much larger clone differs from this one at a single base, so this may be a read error. Each CDR3 protein is one row after TCRdb ran MiXCR on the multiplex PCR reads. This table holds around 66,000 distinct CDR3 sequences, approximately 40% found once. These data originate in a study of breast tumors, draining lymph nodes, adjacent tissues. V dropped 5 bases and J dropped 7 bases, with 12 bases sitting between them. Germline CDR1 is MRHNA and CDR2 is SNTAGT. This CDR3 has 13 residues. General observations from the study: Compared with lymph nodes, tumors were less diverse; compared with nontumor tissue, more. Data fit most tumor T cells coming from lymph node, expanding in tumor.

This sequence originates from a female donor with breast cancer. Some clones in this sample may be carry-over from other donors' samples. The gene calls are TRBV6-4 and TRBJ2-1, with D perhaps assigned TRBD1 or TRBD2 (7 bases each). Sequencing input: breast tumor tissue. CDR3 region: CASSPGGGNEQFF. The CDR3 DNA follows: TGTGCCAGCAGTCCAGGGGGAGGGAATGAGCAGTTCTTC.